Listed below are T cell receptor beta chains from one sample, sequenced in a study of blood T cells in healthy people across ages. In TCRdb, the 5' RACE reads were re-called with MiXCR into one record per CDR3 protein. The sample includes around 1,500,000 distinct CDR3 sequences, 28% seen only once; the top ten take 7% to 9%. Sequenced input: blood. Receptors originate from a woman aged 25 to 39 in good health. CDR3s include the opening cysteine and the closing phenylalanine or tryptophan. A D gene is named only where the DNA matches it firmly. Expanded clones are given a class, and other clones once, few, many or no size at all.

v_call	d_call	clone_size	j_call	cdr3_aa	cdr3_nt
TRBV5-1	TRBD1	few	TRBJ2-1	CASSWGDRGHNEQFF	TGCGCCAGCAGCTGGGGGGACAGGGGTCACAATGAGCAGTTCTTC
TRBV5-1	TRBD2	NA	TRBJ2-3	CASSYGTSGTKDTQYF	TGCGCCAGCAGTTACGGGACTAGCGGGACTAAAGATACGCAGTATTTT
TRBV19	TRBD1	NA	TRBJ2-7	CATQPGQEAYEQYF	TGTGCCACCCAACCAGGACAGGAGGCCTACGAGCAGTACTTC
TRBV10-3	TRBD2	many	TRBJ2-3	CAIGGTSPDTQYF	TGTGCCATCGGTGGGACTAGCCCGGATACGCAGTATTTT
TRBV18	NA	NA	TRBJ2-6	CASIQLSGANVLTF	TGCGCCAGCATACAGCTCTCTGGGGCCAACGTCCTGACTTTC
TRBV7-2	NA	NA	TRBJ1-1	CASSTTGSGTEAFF	TGTGCCAGCAGCACTACAGGGAGCGGAACTGAAGCTTTCTTT
TRBV12-5	NA	NA	TRBJ1-1	CASAGGGRNTEAFF	TGTGCTAGTGCCGGGGGAGGTAGGAACACTGAAGCTTTCTTT
TRBV20-1	TRBD1	NA	TRBJ2-7	CSARETGINYEQYF	TGCAGTGCCAGAGAGACAGGGATCAACTACGAGCAGTACTTC
TRBV20-1	TRBD1	few	TRBJ2-3	CSAEQGASTDTQYF	TGCAGTGCGGAACAGGGGGCTAGCACAGATACGCAGTATTTT
TRBV6-7	TRBD1	NA	TRBJ1-1	CARRTGGDGAFF	TGTGCCAGAAGGACAGGGGGCGATGGAGCTTTCTTT
TRBV11-2	NA	NA	TRBJ2-1	CASSPKGSTTSYNEQFF	TGTGCCAGCAGCCCAAAGGGGTCGACTACCTCCTACAATGAGCAGTTCTTC
TRBV7-2	NA	few	TRBJ2-5	CTSSLLGSLEETQYF	TGTACCAGCAGCTTATTGGGCAGTTTGGAAGAGACCCAGTACTTC
TRBV20-1	NA	many	TRBJ2-7	CSANRAVDYEQYF	TGCAGTGCTAACAGGGCCGTAGACTACGAGCAGTACTTC
TRBV12-3/TRBV12-4	NA	few	TRBJ1-5	CASSLRAGAPGPQHF	TGTGCCAGCAGTCTAAGGGCAGGGGCCCCGGGGCCCCAGCATTTT
TRBV20-1	TRBD2	few	TRBJ2-3	CSAREGPGWTSGPTDTQYF	TGCAGTGCTAGAGAAGGTCCGGGCTGGACTAGCGGGCCCACAGATACGCAGTATTTT
TRBV14	TRBD1	NA	TRBJ2-3	CASSQQGVRWYF	TGTGCCAGCAGCCAACAGGGGGTCCGGTGGTATTTT
TRBV20-1	NA	few	TRBJ1-1	CSAPTDRTEAFF	TGCAGTGCACCGACCGACAGGACTGAAGCTTTCTTT
TRBV9	NA	many	TRBJ2-7	CASSVGSTVYEQYF	TGTGCCAGCAGCGTAGGCTCCACTGTATACGAGCAGTACTTC
TRBV28	NA	few	TRBJ1-2	CASSLSAGYYGYTF	TGTGCCAGCAGTTTATCCGCCGGTTACTATGGCTACACCTTC
TRBV30	NA	NA	TRBJ1-1	CAWRNSMNTEAFF	TGTGCCTGGAGGAACAGTATGAACACTGAAGCTTTCTTT
TRBV11-2	TRBD1	NA	TRBJ2-7	CASSLRGLFYEQYF	TGTGCCAGCAGCTTAAGGGGGCTGTTCTACGAGCAGTACTTC
TRBV10-3	TRBD2	many	TRBJ2-7	CAIRATSGRQYEQYF	TGTGCCATTCGGGCGACTAGCGGGAGACAGTACGAGCAGTACTTC
TRBV12-3/TRBV12-4	TRBD2	few	TRBJ2-5	CASSLTRGGRKTQYF	TGTGCCAGCAGTTTGACCCGGGGGGGAAGGAAGACCCAGTACTTC
TRBV13	NA	NA	TRBJ1-2	CASSLSSGEHGYTF	TGTGCCAGCAGCTTGTCATCCGGGGAACATGGCTACACCTTC
TRBV12-3/TRBV12-4	TRBD2	NA	TRBJ2-1	CASNLGGTSYEQFF	TGTGCCAGCAACCTGGGGGGGACTAGTTATGAGCAGTTCTTC
TRBV5-5	NA	NA	TRBJ2-2	CASSVLRDPYTGELFF	TGTGCCAGCAGCGTCCTCCGGGACCCCTACACCGGGGAGCTGTTTTTT
TRBV12-3/TRBV12-4	NA	NA	TRBJ2-3	CASSRSGLGADTQYF	TGTGCCAGCAGTCGGTCGGGACTGGGTGCAGATACGCAGTATTTT
TRBV5-6	TRBD2	once	TRBJ2-5	CASSLIKGLAGGDEQYF	TGTGCCAGCAGCTTGATCAAGGGTCTAGCGGGAGGGGATGAGCAGTACTTC
TRBV20-1	NA	NA	TRBJ1-5	CSARVREYSNQPQHF	TGCAGTGCTAGAGTAAGAGAATATAGCAATCAGCCCCAGCATTTT
TRBV27	NA	NA	TRBJ1-3	CASSLSWPGLRRSGNTIYF	TGTGCCAGCAGTTTATCGTGGCCAGGCCTGCGACGCTCTGGAAACACCATATATTTT
TRBV20-1	NA	NA	TRBJ1-4	CSARGRGQLATNEKLFF	TGCAGTGCTAGGGGACGAGGACAGCTAGCAACTAATGAAAAACTGTTTTTT
TRBV6-5	NA	many	TRBJ2-5	CASSYSIWGGGETQYF	TGTGCCAGCAGTTACTCGATTTGGGGGGGCGGGGAGACCCAGTACTTC
TRBV20-1	NA	many	TRBJ2-5	CSARGSITETQYF	TGCAGTGCTAGGGGCAGCATCACCGAGACCCAGTACTTC
TRBV18	NA	once	TRBJ1-1	CASSIGPGTNTEAFF	TGTGCCAGCTCGATCGGGCCGGGAACGAACACTGAAGCTTTCTTT
TRBV9	TRBD1	few	TRBJ2-1	CASSGPGQGLREQFF	TGTGCCAGCAGCGGGCCGGGACAGGGACTTCGGGAGCAGTTCTTC